This TCR beta chain was found in a study of CD8 T cells in ankylosing spondylitis. There are a few counts of this clonotype. What it binds is not known. Study-level findings and limits: Some motif variants were previously reported in reactive arthritis synovial fluid and blood. The study identified a TCR beta motif of under ten highly homologous variants that appeared characteristic of ankylosing spondylitis blood. There was reportedly significant enrichment of clones that were disease-linked in matched ankylosing spondylitis synovial fluid.

MiXCR, run by TCRdb on the 5' RACE reads, gives a single entry per CDR3 protein. The sample carries about 130,000 distinct CDR3 sequences, more than 6.5% recorded once. The CDR3 consists of 15 residues. J was trimmed by 5 bases and V by 3 bases; bases with no gene match: 6. Germline loops: CDR1 MNHNS, CDR2 SASEGT. This chain links TRBV6-1 with TRBJ2-5, with TRBD2 identical over 10 bases. The TCR originated in a male donor with ankylosing spondylitis or in good health (not recorded which). Sequenced input: blood, either unsorted or a sorted T cell fraction (not recorded which). CDR3 coding DNA: TGTGCCAGCAGTGACAGCGGGAGGGCGAGGGAGACCCAGTACTTC. Protein product: CASSDSGRARETQYF.